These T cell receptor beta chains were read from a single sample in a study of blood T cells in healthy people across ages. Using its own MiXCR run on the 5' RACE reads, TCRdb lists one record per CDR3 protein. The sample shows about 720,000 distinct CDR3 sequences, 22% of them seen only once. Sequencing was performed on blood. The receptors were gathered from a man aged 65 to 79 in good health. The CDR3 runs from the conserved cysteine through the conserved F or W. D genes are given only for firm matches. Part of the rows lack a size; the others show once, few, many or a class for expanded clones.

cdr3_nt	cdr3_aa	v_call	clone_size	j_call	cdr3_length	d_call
TGTGCCAGCAGCCAGCGGGGGCTGGGCGGCTACACCTTC	CASSQRGLGGYTF	TRBV7-2	few	TRBJ1-2	13	NA
TGCAGTGCCCTGAGACTAGCGGGACACGACAATGAGCAGTTCTTC	CSALRLAGHDNEQFF	TRBV20-1	few	TRBJ2-1	15	TRBD2
TGTGCCAGCAGCGGGGTCCGTGAGGGAAGCTATGGCTACACCTTC	CASSGVREGSYGYTF	TRBV5-6	NA	TRBJ1-2	15	NA
TGTGCCAGCAGTTACTCGACAGCTCCTAGCGGGAAGGTCACCGGGGAGCTGTTTTTT	CASSYSTAPSGKVTGELFF	TRBV6-5	NA	TRBJ2-2	19	TRBD2
TGCAGTGCTAGAGCGGGACAACCAAATGAAAAACTGTTTTTT	CSARAGQPNEKLFF	TRBV20-1	few	TRBJ1-4	14	NA
TGCGCCAGCACCACCCGGGGTATAGATACGCAGTATTTT	CASTTRGIDTQYF	TRBV5-1	NA	TRBJ2-3	13	NA
TGTGCCACCAGTGATCCCCCCCAAGCGAATGAGCAGTTCTTC	CATSDPPQANEQFF	TRBV24-1	NA	TRBJ2-1	14	NA
TGTGCCATCACCATGGGACAGGGGGCCGGTGGCTACACCTTC	CAITMGQGAGGYTF	TRBV10-3	few	TRBJ1-2	14	TRBD1
TGTGCCAGCACCGGTAGCGGGAGGGCCGGAGATACGCAGTATTTT	CASTGSGRAGDTQYF	TRBV3-1	NA	TRBJ2-3	15	TRBD2
TGTGCCAGCAGTTTAGACGCGGGGGGGCCACCCGGGGAGCTGTTTTTT	CASSLDAGGPPGELFF	TRBV12-3/TRBV12-4	few	TRBJ2-2	16	TRBD2
TGTGCCAGCAGCTTAGTGGAGGGACAGTGGAGCTCCTACGAGCAGTACTTC	CASSLVEGQWSSYEQYF	TRBV7-2	once	TRBJ2-7	17	NA
TGTGCCAGCAGCCCGGAACCAGCGCGCACAGATACGCAGTATTTT	CASSPEPARTDTQYF	TRBV5-5	many	TRBJ2-3	15	NA
TGTGCCAGCAGCTTAACCGGGACAGTGCCCTACGAGCAGTACTTC	CASSLTGTVPYEQYF	TRBV7-2	few	TRBJ2-7	15	TRBD1
TGCAGCGTTGTTCAAGCGGGGGGGCCGCTCGAGCAGTTCTTC	CSVVQAGGPLEQFF	TRBV29-1	NA	TRBJ2-1	14	TRBD2
TGTGCCAGCAGTAGGGAGGTTGTGACCTACAATGAGCAGTTCTTC	CASSREVVTYNEQFF	TRBV2	few	TRBJ2-1	15	NA
TGTGCCATCAGTGCCCACGACAGTAACAATGAAAAACTGTTTTTT	CAISAHDSNNEKLFF	TRBV10-3	NA	TRBJ1-4	15	NA
TGTGCCAGCAGCCCCCGGTGGCAGGGTCAGCCCCAGCATTTT	CASSPRWQGQPQHF	TRBV28	NA	TRBJ1-5	14	NA
TGTGCCAGCTCCTCAGAACTAGCTGGCAATGAGCAGTTCTTC	CASSSELAGNEQFF	TRBV18	few	TRBJ2-1	14	NA
TGTGCCACCATTCCCCTTCCCCGGGAAGCTGAAGCTTTCTTT	CATIPLPREAEAFF	TRBV24-1	few	TRBJ1-1	14	NA
TGCGCCAGCAGCTTACCCGGAGGGGGTTTCTACAATGAGCAGTTCTTC	CASSLPGGGFYNEQFF	TRBV5-1	NA	TRBJ2-1	16	NA
TGTGCCATCAGCGGAGGACAAGATAGCAATCAGCCCCAGCATTTT	CAISGGQDSNQPQHF	TRBV10-3	NA	TRBJ1-5	15	NA
TGCGCCAGCAGCTCCGGGACTAGCGCTACTACGAAGCAGTACTTC	CASSSGTSATTKQYF	TRBV5-1	few	TRBJ2-7	15	TRBD2
TGTGCCAGCACCTCGGGACCGACGAACTATGGCTACACCTTC	CASTSGPTNYGYTF	TRBV6-6	NA	TRBJ1-2	14	NA
TGTGCCAGCAGTTTAACTCGGACTACCCGGAGAGGAGAGTTCTTC	CASSLTRTTRRGEFF	TRBV12-3/TRBV12-4	NA	TRBJ2-1	15	NA
TGCGCCACCAGACAGTCAACTAATGAAAAACTGTTTTTT	CATRQSTNEKLFF	TRBV5-1	NA	TRBJ1-4	13	NA
TGTGCCAGCAGTTTAAACAGCTACACTGAAGCTTTCTTT	CASSLNSYTEAFF	TRBV28	NA	TRBJ1-1	13	NA
TGTGCCAGCAGCTTCCAGGGGACGGGAACCCAAGAGGCCCAGTACTTC	CASSFQGTGTQEAQYF	TRBV5-5	few	TRBJ2-5	16	NA
TGCGCCAGCAGCCAAGAACCCCTTAACTATGGCTACACCTTC	CASSQEPLNYGYTF	TRBV4-1	few	TRBJ1-2	14	NA
TGTGCCAGCAGTGTTACAGGGGTACAGCAGTTCTTC	CASSVTGVQQFF	TRBV12-3/TRBV12-4	many	TRBJ2-1	12	TRBD1
TGTGCCCAGGGCGGGACCTCCTACGAGCAGTACTTC	CAQGGTSYEQYF	TRBV10-3	few	TRBJ2-7	12	NA
TGTGCCAGCAGCACCGGGACCATTAACTATGGCTACACCTTC	CASSTGTINYGYTF	TRBV7-2	NA	TRBJ1-2	14	NA
TGTGCCAGCAGCCAAGAGGCTAGCGGGGTTAAAAACATTCAGTACTTC	CASSQEASGVKNIQYF	TRBV3-1	NA	TRBJ2-4	16	TRBD2
TGTGCCAGCAGTTATTATAAAGAGTTTAGCAATCAGCCCCAGCATTTT	CASSYYKEFSNQPQHF	TRBV6-2/TRBV6-3	NA	TRBJ1-5	16	NA
TGTGCCAGCAACAGACTAGCGGGAGTTCCCGATGAGCAGTTCTTC	CASNRLAGVPDEQFF	TRBV12-3/TRBV12-4	few	TRBJ2-1	15	TRBD2
TGTGCCAGCAGCTTAGGGGATTTGGGGGGCGTATACACTGAAGCTTTCTTT	CASSLGDLGGVYTEAFF	TRBV13	NA	TRBJ1-1	17	NA
TGCAGTGCCATCGCCCCTATCCTTGAAGATACGCAGTATTTT	CSAIAPILEDTQYF	TRBV20-1	few	TRBJ2-3	14	NA
TGTGCCAGCAGCGGCCTGTGGGGATTAACCGGGGAGCTGTTTTTT	CASSGLWGLTGELFF	TRBV12-3/TRBV12-4	NA	TRBJ2-2	15	NA
TGTGCCAGCAGCGCGGCCCTGGACAGGGGCGATCAGCCCCAGCATTTT	CASSAALDRGDQPQHF	TRBV7-9	once	TRBJ1-5	16	TRBD1
TGTGCCAGCAGTTACAGGCATGAGCAGTTCTTC	CASSYRHEQFF	TRBV6-5	NA	TRBJ2-1	11	NA
TGTGCCAGCAGTGGCGGACGTTTAGATACGCAGTATTTT	CASSGGRLDTQYF	TRBV2	NA	TRBJ2-3	13	NA
TGTGCCAGCAGCCTTGGGGACTCCCTCGATACGCAGTATTTT	CASSLGDSLDTQYF	TRBV7-9	few	TRBJ2-3	14	NA